This is a list of T cell receptor beta chains from one sample in a study of prognosis after radiotherapy for stage I lung cancer. TCRdb redid the calling of the multiplex PCR reads with MiXCR, one entry per CDR3 protein. The sample lists around 56,000 distinct CDR3 sequences, around a quarter occurring once. The source material was PBMCs, sampled before or after stereotactic body radiation therapy (not recorded which). The origin of the receptors is a donor at least 50 years old with non-small cell lung cancer. CDR3s include the opening cysteine and the closing phenylalanine or tryptophan. The D gene is left open where the match is weak. Size is omitted from some rows. Given values are once, few, many or a class for expanded clones.

v_call	clone_size	d_call	j_call	cdr3_nt	cdr3_aa
TRBV14	many	TRBD1	TRBJ1-2	TGTGCCAGCAGCCAAGGGGGACAGGGGGCCGGTGGCTACACCTTC	CASSQGGQGAGGYTF
TRBV3-1	many	-	TRBJ1-1	TGTGCCAGCAGCCAAGCCGCGACTGAAGCTTTCTTT	CASSQAATEAFF
TRBV11-1	many	TRBD1	TRBJ2-2	TGTGCCAGCAGCTTAGCGGGACAGGGAGTCACCGGGGAGCTGTTTTTT	CASSLAGQGVTGELFF
TRBV11-2	many	TRBD1	TRBJ2-1	TGTGCCAGCAGCCTAAGCCGACAGGGTAACAATGAGCAGTTCTTC	CASSLSRQGNNEQFF
TRBV7-8	many	-	TRBJ2-7	TGTGCCAGCAGCTACGGTTCTAGCTCCTACGAGCAGTACTTC	CASSYGSSSYEQYF
TRBV20-1	many	-	TRBJ1-1	TGCAGTGCCCCCAAGGGCCAACCGAACACTGAAGCTTTCTTT	CSAPKGQPNTEAFF
TRBV7-2	once	-	TRBJ1-6	TGTGCCGGCAGCTTATATGGGTTGTCTTCACCCCTCCACTTT	CAGSLYGLSSPLHF
TRBV4-3	-	-	TRBJ1-5	TGCGCCAGCAGCCAAATGGCAGGAGGTCAGCCCCAGCATTTT	CASSQMAGGQPQHF
TRBV11-2	many	-	TRBJ2-1	TGTGCCAGCAGCTCCGGGTCCTTAAGGCAGGTTCCGTTCTTC	CASSSGSLRQVPFF
TRBV20-1	many	-	TRBJ2-1	TGCAGTGCTAGAGTCCTCTATTCGAGCTCCTACAATGAGCAGTTCTTC	CSARVLYSSSYNEQFF
TRBV5-5	many	-	TRBJ1-4	TGTGCCAGCAGTCCTAAAGAACACATCGCTGCGGGTGAAAAACTGTTTTTT	CASSPKEHIAAGEKLFF
TRBV11-2	many	TRBD2	TRBJ2-5	TGTGCCAGCAGCCCTAGCGGAACCTTAAGGGAGACCCAGTACTTC	CASSPSGTLRETQYF
TRBV3-1	many	-	TRBJ1-2	TGTGCCAGCAGCCAAGCCCTCGGCTATGGCTACACCTTC	CASSQALGYGYTF
TRBV6-9	once	-	TRBJ2-7	TGTGCCAGCAGTTCGACTGGACAGGTTACGGGGGACGAGCAGTACTTC	CASSSTGQVTGDEQYF
TRBV5-1	many	TRBD1	TRBJ1-2	TGCGCCAGCAGCCCCTTTCAGACAGGGGGCGGCTACACCTTC	CASSPFQTGGGYTF
TRBV30	many	TRBD2	TRBJ2-2	TGTGCCTGGAGGATGGCGGGAGCGAACACCGGGGAGCTGTTTTTT	CAWRMAGANTGELFF
TRBV12-3/TRBV12-4	many	-	TRBJ2-7	TGTGCCAGCAGTTTAGACCTACGCGAGCAGTACTTC	CASSLDLREQYF
TRBV11-2	many	-	TRBJ2-7	TGTGCCAGCAGCTTAGATTTTTCGTGGGACGAGCAGTACTTC	CASSLDFSWDEQYF
TRBV15	many	-	TRBJ1-1	TGTGCCACCAGCAGAGTTAGGGGGTTCCCTGAAGCTTTCTTT	CATSRVRGFPEAFF
TRBV20-1	many	TRBD1	TRBJ1-2	TGCAGTGCTAGAGAAGGGACAGCGGGTGTGGGGGGCTACACCTTC	CSAREGTAGVGGYTF
TRBV4-1	many	-	TRBJ2-4	TGCGCCAGCAGCCAAGGATTCGTCCCGGGAAGGGAAACCAAAAACATTCAGTACTTC	CASSQGFVPGRETKNIQYF
TRBV9	many	-	TRBJ1-1	TGTGCCAGCAGCGTAGTGAGCGACACTGAAGCTTTCTTT	CASSVVSDTEAFF
TRBV4-3	few	-	TRBJ2-1	TGCGCCAGCAGCCAAGGGACAGATGAAGATGAGCAGTTCTTC	CASSQGTDEDEQFF
TRBV5-1	many	TRBD1	TRBJ1-2	TGCGCCAGCAGCTTGGCCGGGACAGGGAATGGCTACACCTTC	CASSLAGTGNGYTF
TRBV6-1	many	TRBD2	TRBJ2-3	TGTGCCAGTGCCCCCGGCGGGGGGGCCCACACAGATACGCAGTATTTT	CASAPGGGAHTDTQYF
TRBV3-1	few	-	TRBJ2-7	TGTACCAGCAGCACCCCGGACTTACGGGACGAGCAGTACTTC	CTSSTPDLRDEQYF
TRBV5-1	many	TRBD1	TRBJ2-2	TGCGCCAGCAGCCCCGGGACAGGGTCGCGCACCGGGGAGCTGTTTTTT	CASSPGTGSRTGELFF
TRBV6-1	-	TRBD1	TRBJ1-1	TGTGCCAGCAGACCTCAAGGACAGGGGAAGAACACTGAAGCTTTCTTT	CASRPQGQGKNTEAFF
TRBV2	-	-	TRBJ2-2	TGTGCCAGCGGAGGACACGGTGCAGGTGAGCTGTTTTTT	CASGGHGAGELFF
TRBV12-3/TRBV12-4	many	-	TRBJ1-1	TGTGCCAGCAGTTTGGCAGGGATAACTGAAGCTTTCTTT	CASSLAGITEAFF
TRBV28	-	TRBD2	TRBJ2-2	TGTGCCAGCAGTTTAGGGGGACTATCCAGCGGTGAGCTGTTTTTT	CASSLGGLSSGELFF
TRBV3-1	many	-	TRBJ1-6	TGTGCCAGCAGCCAAGCCTTGGGGGGGTCTAATTCACCCCTCCACTTT	CASSQALGGSNSPLHF
TRBV6-1	once	TRBD2	TRBJ2-3	TGTGCCCTCAGTGAAGCGGGGGATACGCAGTATTTT	CALSEAGDTQYF
TRBV9	many	-	TRBJ2-5	TGTGCCAGCAGCGCCCGGGACCGACTACGGGAGACCCAGTACTTC	CASSARDRLRETQYF
TRBV2	many	-	TRBJ2-7	TGTGCCAGCAGTTCTGGGATGCTCTCCTACGAGCAGTACTTC	CASSSGMLSYEQYF
TRBV20-1	many	TRBD2	TRBJ2-5	TGCAGTGCTAGATTCCCTGGGAGGGCCCGGGGGACCCAGTACTTC	CSARFPGRARGTQYF
TRBV9	-	-	TRBJ2-6	TGTGCCAGCAGCGCCTGGGGGACGGCCCCATTGACTTTC	CASSAWGTAPLTF
TRBV19	many	-	TRBJ1-4	TGTGCCAGTAGACGGGGAGCAACTAATGAAAAACTGTTTTTT	CASRRGATNEKLFF
TRBV5-1	many	TRBD2	TRBJ2-3	TGCGCCAGCAGCCCCCTAAGCGGGGGCGGGCCCACAGATACGCAGTATTTT	CASSPLSGGGPTDTQYF
TRBV20-1	many	TRBD2	TRBJ2-2	TGCAGTGCTACACCGGGACTAGTTACCGGGGAGCTGTTTTTT	CSATPGLVTGELFF
TRBV30	many	-	TRBJ2-3	TGTGCCTGGGGACAGCCGGATACGCAGTATTTT	CAWGQPDTQYF
TRBV6-1	many	-	TRBJ1-2	TGTGCCAGCAGTGTTTCTGGGTTGGTTGGCTACACCTTC	CASSVSGLVGYTF
TRBV3-1	many	-	TRBJ2-7	TGTGCCAGCAGCCAATCTGACAGGTATGGGTTTGAGCAGTACTTC	CASSQSDRYGFEQYF
TRBV6-4	-	-	TRBJ2-6	TGTGCCAGCTGTCGGATTCCGGGGGCCAACGTCCTGACTTTC	CASCRIPGANVLTF
TRBV11-1	-	-	TRBJ1-1	TGTGCCAGCAGCTTGGGCCCTGAAGCTTTCTTT	CASSLGPEAFF
TRBV3-1	-	-	TRBJ2-1	TGTACCAGCAGCCAAGAGTTGCTAGCGTGTAGTGAGCAGTTCTTC	CTSSQELLACSEQFF
TRBV7-3	-	-	TRBJ2-3	TGTGCCAGCAGCTTAGCCGGAAGGTGGGGGGCCGATACGCAGTATTTT	CASSLAGRWGADTQYF
TRBV2	-	-	TRBJ2-7	TGTGCCAGCAGTAAGGAAGGGCTCACCTACGAGCAGTACTTC	CASSKEGLTYEQYF
TRBV13	many	-	TRBJ1-2	TGTGCCAGCAGCTTGGGACCAAACTATGGCTACACCTTC	CASSLGPNYGYTF
TRBV19	many	TRBD1	TRBJ1-5	TGTGCCAGTAGTTTGGTGACAGGGAATCAGCCCCAGCATTTT	CASSLVTGNQPQHF
TRBV7-9	many	-	TRBJ2-7	TGTGCCAGCAGCGTAACGGGTGGTTCGGCGGAGCAGTACTTC	CASSVTGGSAEQYF
TRBV6-2/TRBV6-3	many	-	TRBJ1-1	TGTGCCAGCAGTTACAAATCGACAGGAGGGAACACTGAAGCTTTCTTT	CASSYKSTGGNTEAFF
TRBV9	-	TRBD1	TRBJ2-5	TGTGCCAGCAGCATGTCAGGGGGCTTCCAAGAGACCCAGTACTTC	CASSMSGGFQETQYF
TRBV27	many	TRBD2	TRBJ2-1	TGTGCCAGCAGTTCCTCCGGGACTATCCCCAATGAGCAGTTCTTC	CASSSSGTIPNEQFF
TRBV6-1	once	-	TRBJ1-2	TGTGCCAGCAGTGAAGCCCTAGTTACAGGGTATGTCTACACCTTC	CASSEALVTGYVYTF
TRBV6-2/TRBV6-3	many	-	TRBJ2-1	TGTGCCAGCAGCTCCCGTCGGGCAGCCCTAAATTACAATGAGCAGTTCTTC	CASSSRRAALNYNEQFF
TRBV6-8	-	TRBD1	TRBJ2-1	TGTGCCAGCAGTTACCCGGGACAGAGGGGTGTGCGGTTCTTC	CASSYPGQRGVRFF
TRBV9	many	TRBD2	TRBJ2-2	TGTGCCAGCAGCTCTCGGACTAGCGACACCGGGGAGCTGTTTTTT	CASSSRTSDTGELFF
TRBV20-1	many	-	TRBJ2-3	TGCAGTGCTAGAGATAGGGGGTTTGGCCCCGATACGCAGTATTTT	CSARDRGFGPDTQYF
TRBV7-8	many	-	TRBJ1-4	TGTGCCAGCAGCCGAGCGAAAAAACTGTTTTTT	CASSRAKKLFF